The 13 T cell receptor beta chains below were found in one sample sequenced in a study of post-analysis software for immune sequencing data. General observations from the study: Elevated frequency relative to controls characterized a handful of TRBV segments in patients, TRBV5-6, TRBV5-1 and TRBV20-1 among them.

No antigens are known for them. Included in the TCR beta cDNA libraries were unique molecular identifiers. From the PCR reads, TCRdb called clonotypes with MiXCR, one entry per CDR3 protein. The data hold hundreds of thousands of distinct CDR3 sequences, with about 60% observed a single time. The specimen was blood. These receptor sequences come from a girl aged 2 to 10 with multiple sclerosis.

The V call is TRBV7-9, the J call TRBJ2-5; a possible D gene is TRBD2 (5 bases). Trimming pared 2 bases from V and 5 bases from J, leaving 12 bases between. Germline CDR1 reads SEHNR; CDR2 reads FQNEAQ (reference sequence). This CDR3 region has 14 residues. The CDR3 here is CASSLYLAGETQYF. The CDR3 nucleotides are TGTGCCAGCAGCTTATATCTAGCCGGGGAGACCCAGTACTTC.

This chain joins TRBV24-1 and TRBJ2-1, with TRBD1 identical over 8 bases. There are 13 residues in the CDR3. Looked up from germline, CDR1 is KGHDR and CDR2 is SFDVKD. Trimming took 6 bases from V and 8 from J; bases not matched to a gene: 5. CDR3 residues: CATSRQGRHEQFF. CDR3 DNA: TGTGCCACCAGTCGACAGGGGCGTCATGAGCAGTTCTTC.

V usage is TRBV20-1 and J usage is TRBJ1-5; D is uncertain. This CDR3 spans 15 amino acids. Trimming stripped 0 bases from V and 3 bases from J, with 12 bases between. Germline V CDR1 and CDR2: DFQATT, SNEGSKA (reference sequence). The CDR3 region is CSARDARQANQPQHF. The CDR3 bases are TGCAGTGCTAGAGATGCGAGGCAGGCCAATCAGCCCCAGCATTTT.

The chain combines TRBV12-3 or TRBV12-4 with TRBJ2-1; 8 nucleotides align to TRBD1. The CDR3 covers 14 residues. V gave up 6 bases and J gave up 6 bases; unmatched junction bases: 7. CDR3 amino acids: CASRPSGGLNEQFF. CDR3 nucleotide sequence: TGTGCCAGCAGACCCTCAGGGGGCCTCAATGAGCAGTTCTTC.

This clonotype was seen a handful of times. CDR3 sequence: CASSTALSYEQYF. The CDR3 DNA reads TGTGCCAGCAGTACAGCCCTCTCCTACGAGCAGTACTTC. The chain links TRBV25-1 to TRBJ2-7, with D unclear. From germline, CDR1 is MGHDK and CDR2 SYGVNS. The CDR3 sequence is 13 residues long. V lost 5 bases, J lost 0 bases, and 8 bases lay in between.

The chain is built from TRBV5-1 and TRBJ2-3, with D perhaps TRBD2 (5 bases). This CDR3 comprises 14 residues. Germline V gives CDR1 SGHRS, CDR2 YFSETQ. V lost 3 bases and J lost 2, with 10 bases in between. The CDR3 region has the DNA TGCGCCAGCAGCTACGGGGTTACCACAGATACGCAGTATTTT. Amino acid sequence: CASSYGVTTDTQYF.

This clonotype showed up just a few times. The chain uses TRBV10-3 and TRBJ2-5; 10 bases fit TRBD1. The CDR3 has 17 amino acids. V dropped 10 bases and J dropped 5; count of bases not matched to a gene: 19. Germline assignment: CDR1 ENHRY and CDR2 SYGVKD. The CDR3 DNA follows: TGTGCCACCCTTAAAACCGGGACAGGGGAAGGAGGGGAGACCCAGTACTTC. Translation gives CATLKTGTGEGGETQYF.

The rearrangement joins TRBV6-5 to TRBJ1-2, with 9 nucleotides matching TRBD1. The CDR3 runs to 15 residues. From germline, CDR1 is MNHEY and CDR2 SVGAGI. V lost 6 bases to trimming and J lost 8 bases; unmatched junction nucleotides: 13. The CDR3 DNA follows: TGTGCCAGCAGAGAGACCGGGACAGGGTTAGTCGGCTACACCTTC. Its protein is CASRETGTGLVGYTF.

The CDR3 DNA reads TGCAGCGTTGGCCTCGAGGTATCCTACAATGAGCAGTTCTTC. This sequence encodes CSVGLEVSYNEQFF. The chain links TRBV29-1 to TRBJ2-1; D gene ambiguous. The CDR3 runs 14 residues. Germline V gives CDR1 SQVTM, CDR2 ANQGSEA. Trimming left V 4 bases short and J 1 base short, with 11 bases between.

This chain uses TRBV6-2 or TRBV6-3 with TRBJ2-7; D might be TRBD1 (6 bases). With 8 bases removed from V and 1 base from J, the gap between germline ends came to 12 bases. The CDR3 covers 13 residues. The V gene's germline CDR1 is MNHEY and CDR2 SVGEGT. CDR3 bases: TGTGCCAGCGCCCGGACAGATTCCTACGAGCAGTACTTC. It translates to CASARTDSYEQYF.

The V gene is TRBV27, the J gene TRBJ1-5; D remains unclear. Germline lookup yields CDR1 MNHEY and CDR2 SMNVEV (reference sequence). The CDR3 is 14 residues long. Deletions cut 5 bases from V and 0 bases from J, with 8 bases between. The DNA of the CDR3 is TGTGCCAGCAGTCCTTACAGTAGCAATCAGCCCCAGCATTTT. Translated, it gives CASSPYSSNQPQHF.

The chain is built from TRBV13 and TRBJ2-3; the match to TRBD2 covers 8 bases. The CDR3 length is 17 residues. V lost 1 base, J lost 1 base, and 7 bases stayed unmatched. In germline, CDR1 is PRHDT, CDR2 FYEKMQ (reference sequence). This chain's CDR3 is CASSLAGTRLGTDTQYF. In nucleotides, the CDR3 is TGTGCCAGCAGCTTAGCGGGGACTAGACTTGGCACAGATACGCAGTATTTT. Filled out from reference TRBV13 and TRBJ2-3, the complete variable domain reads AAGVIQSPRHLIKEKRETATLKCYPIPRHDTVYWYQQGPGQDPQFLISFYEKMQSDKGSIPDRFSAQQFSDYHSELNMSSLELGDSALYFCASSLAGTRLGTDTQYFGPGTRLTVL.

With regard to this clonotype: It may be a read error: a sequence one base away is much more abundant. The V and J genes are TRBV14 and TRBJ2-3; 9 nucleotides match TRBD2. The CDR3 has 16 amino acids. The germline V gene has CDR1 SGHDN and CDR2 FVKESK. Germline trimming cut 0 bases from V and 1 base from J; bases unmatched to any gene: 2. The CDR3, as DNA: TGTGCCAGCAGCCAAGATCTAGCGGGGCGCACAGATACGCAGTATTTT. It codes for CASSQDLAGRTDTQYF.